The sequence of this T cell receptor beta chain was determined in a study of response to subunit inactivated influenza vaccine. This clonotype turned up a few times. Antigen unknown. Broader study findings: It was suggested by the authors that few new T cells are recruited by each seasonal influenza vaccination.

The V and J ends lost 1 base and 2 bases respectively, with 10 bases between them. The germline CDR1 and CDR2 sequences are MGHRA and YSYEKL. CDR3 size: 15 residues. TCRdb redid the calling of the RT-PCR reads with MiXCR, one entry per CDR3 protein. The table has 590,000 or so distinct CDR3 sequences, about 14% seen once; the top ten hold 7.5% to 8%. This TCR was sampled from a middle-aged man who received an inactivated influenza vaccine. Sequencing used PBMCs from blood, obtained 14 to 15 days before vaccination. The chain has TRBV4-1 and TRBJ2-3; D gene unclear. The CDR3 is CASSQVRLDTDTQYF. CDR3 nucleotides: TGCGCCAGCAGCCAAGTTCGACTTGACACAGATACGCAGTATTTT.